Listed here are 7 T cell receptor beta chains from one sample, sequenced in a study of shared clonotypes between healthy human individuals. Terminally differentiated effector memory CD45RA+ cells were left out of the naive CD8 fraction, which was CD45RO-negative and positively selected for CCR7. Assay used: immunoSEQ multiplex PCR; TCRdb lists only in-frame clones, some missing. The sample consists of millions of clones, over 85% of them appearing once. The sequenced sample was naive CD8+ T cells sorted from blood. The receptors were sampled from a man aged 18 to 30 in good health.

The chain has TRBV7-3 and TRBJ2-1, with 7 bases lining up with TRBD2. This CDR3 comprises 17 residues. The germline V gene encodes CDR1 SGHTA and CDR2 FQGTGA. V was clipped by 3 bases and J by 8 bases; unmatched bases: 16. CDR3 coding DNA: TGTGCCAGCAGCTTTCCCTCAGCGGGGCCCCGAACGGATGAGCAGTTCTTC. This gives the protein CASSFPSAGPRTDEQFF.

The chain is built from TRBV19 and TRBJ1-1, with TRBD1 matching over 7 bases. V gave up 5 bases and J gave up 3 bases; unmatched junction bases: 9. Germline V lookup: CDR1 LNHDA, CDR2 SQIVND (reference sequence). The CDR3 contains 15 residues. CDR3 amino acids: CASSVDREGDTEAFF. The CDR3 DNA sequence: TGTGCCAGTAGTGTTGACAGGGAGGGGGACACTGAAGCTTTCTTT.

The chain joins TRBV6-5 to TRBJ2-3; 7 nucleotides line up with TRBD2. The CDR3 length is 16 residues. V gave up 1 base and J gave up 1 base; unmatched junction bases: 5. Germline V lookup: CDR1 MNHEY, CDR2 SVGAGI. DNA of the CDR3: TGTGCCAGCAGTTACTATGCAGGGAGGGGCACAGATACGCAGTATTTT. Protein: CASSYYAGRGTDTQYF.

The J gene is TRBJ2-7, the V gene TRBV10-3; D is unresolved. The CDR3 covers 14 residues. Trimming removed 2 bases at V and 3 bases at J, with 11 bases between. CDR1 and CDR2 from the germline V gene are ENHRY and SYGVKD. CDR3 loop: CAISEPARLYEQYF. Written as DNA, the CDR3 is TGTGCCATCAGTGAGCCTGCCCGTCTCTACGAGCAGTACTTC.

This clone is a singleton in its sample. This sample also contains other DNA sequences that code for the same CDR3. The genes are TRBV30 and TRBJ2-3, with a weak D call TRBD1 (5 bases). V was shortened by 0 bases and J by 6 bases, with 7 bases between the two germline ends. The germline V gene encodes CDR1 GTSNPN and CDR2 SVGIG (reference sequence). This CDR3 comprises 12 residues. CDR3: CAWSVGPDTQYF. The CDR3 bases are TGTGCCTGGAGTGTGGGGCCGGATACGCAGTATTTT. The full variable domain, with the rest looked up from reference TRBV30 and TRBJ2-3, is SQTIHQWPATLVQPVGSPLSLECTVEGTSNPNLYWYRQAAGRGLQLLFYSVGIGQISSEVPQNLSASRPQDRQFILSSKKLLLSDSGFYLCAWSVGPDTQYFGPGTRLTVL.

The chain joins TRBV4-1 to TRBJ1-1; D gene ambiguous. This CDR3 contains 12 residues. Germline V gene sequence: CDR1 MGHRA, CDR2 YSYEKL. V was cut by 6 bases and J by 3 bases, with 8 bases left in between. CDR3 region: CASSDLHTEAFF. In DNA, the CDR3 is TGCGCCAGCAGTGACTTGCACACTGAAGCTTTCTTT.

This clone has only one observation. The same CDR3 also results from other DNA sequences found in this sample. The chain combines TRBV11-2 with TRBJ2-1; perhaps D is TRBD1 or TRBD2 (5 bases each). V was trimmed by 4 bases and J by 7 bases, leaving 5 bases between them. This CDR3 comprises 11 residues. Germline V CDR1 and CDR2: SGHAT, FQNNGV. For the CDR3, the DNA is TGTGCCAGCAGCTGGGGGAATGAGCAGTTCTTC. As protein: CASSWGNEQFF.